The source of this TCR beta chain is a study of blood T cell repertoires in COVID-19. Background on the study: Specimens from acute and convalescent COVID-19 originated in the United States, Italy and Spain. In each case, the material was cDNA or gDNA derived from T cells, B-cell-depleted T cells, or PBMCs.

This CDR3 region has 14 residues. The germline CDR1 and CDR2 sequences are LGHNA and YSLEER. With 0 bases removed from V and 4 bases from J, the gap between germline ends came to 6 bases. Per the original methods: Scientists estimated how many nucleated cells there were by amplifying reference gene primers. Measured with immunoSEQ multiplex PCR; TCRdb has only the in-frame clones, and not every one. Clone size and V and J calls were adopted from that table, with D and trimming inferred from the DNA. The sample gives a few hundred thousand clones, 80% to 95% of which show up once; roughly 7% is in the top ten. The Seattle site enrolled patients during active infection and followed them longitudinally.

The sample comprised peripheral blood. This clonotype originated in a woman aged 25 to 39 with COVID-19, enrolled during active disease. The chain combines TRBV4-3 with TRBJ2-2; TRBD2 might be the D (6 bases). The CDR3 loop reads CASSQDGGTGELFF. As DNA, the CDR3 is TGCGCCAGCAGCCAAGACGGGGGCACCGGGGAGCTGTTTTTT.